Listed here are 32 T cell receptor beta chains from one sample, sequenced in a study of CXCR3-negative and CXCR3-positive naive CD8 T cells (dated 2019 in TCRdb). Sequencing was carried out with a NextSeq 550. The Human TCR Profiling Kit (MiLaboratory) was used to make UMI-labeled 5' RACE TRB cDNA libraries. With the reads reprocessed by TCRdb, a single entry stands for each CDR3 protein sequence and no DNA is reported. This sample's table has entries for some 130,000 distinct CDR3 sequences. The ten largest clones represent just under 0.5% of the sample. The sequenced sample consisted of naive CXCR3- CD8+ T cells from blood. The cell subset or site label of this sample denotes: CD45RO-CCR7+CD27+CD95- naive CD8+ T cells lacking CXCR3 (TNR3-). Receptor source: a human donor in good health. Some clones in this sample may be carry-over from other donors' samples.

This chain links TRBV12-3 or TRBV12-4 with TRBJ2-5; the D gene TCRdb calls, TRBD1, cannot be checked with no DNA. The CDR3 loop spans 15 amino acids. Here the CDR3 reads CASSSGPITGETQYF.

J is TRBJ2-7 and V is TRBV6-6; TCRdb's assignment of TRBD1 cannot be checked, as there is no DNA. CDR1 and CDR2 (germline): MNHNY, SVGAGI (reference sequence). CDR3 length: 11 amino acids. The CDR3 loop is CASSPRSGQYF.

CDR3 sequence: CASSWRQGAGELFF. The chain employs TRBV7-2 and TRBJ2-2; TCRdb designates TRBD1, a call that cannot be tested without DNA. Germline V gives CDR1 SGHTA, CDR2 FQGNSA. The CDR3 is 14 residues long.

The chain links TRBV7-2 to TRBJ2-7; lacking DNA, the TRBD2 call made by TCRdb goes unchecked. The germline V gene has CDR1 SGHTA and CDR2 FQGNSA. This CDR3 contains 19 residues. The CDR3 sequence: CASSLVVGLAVGLGYEQYF.

The J gene is TRBJ2-7, the V gene TRBV13; TCRdb lists TRBD1, though no DNA is available to test this call. This CDR3 contains 15 residues. The germline gives CDR1 PRHDT, CDR2 FYEKMQ (reference sequence). The CDR3 is CASYPVGTGDYEQYF.

The genes are TRBV29-1 and TRBJ2-3. CDR3 size: 11 residues. Germline CDR1 and CDR2: SQVTM and ANQGSEA. The CDR3 is CSVRSPDTQYF.

This chain links TRBV28 with TRBJ2-3; the TCRdb D gene call, TRBD2, has no DNA to confirm it. The CDR3 is made up of 15 amino acids. Germline lookup yields CDR1 MDHEN and CDR2 SYDVKM. This CDR3 reads CASSLLLRGADTQYF. The whole variable domain, remainder taken from reference TRBV28 and TRBJ2-3, is DVKVTQSSRYLVKRTGEKVFLECVQDMDHENMFWYRQDPGLGLRLIYFSYDVKMKEKGDIPEGYSVSREKKERFSLILESASTNQTSMYLCASSLLLRGADTQYFGPGTRLTVL.

This chain links TRBV6-2 or TRBV6-3 with TRBJ2-5. Germline assignment: CDR1 MNHEY and CDR2 SVGEGT. CDR3 length: 12 amino acids. The CDR3 here is CASSLLFETQYF.

V gene TRBV7-8 combines with J gene TRBJ2-7; TCRdb lists TRBD2, though no DNA is available to test this call. The germline CDR1 and CDR2 sequences are SGHVS and FQNEAQ. This CDR3 comprises 14 residues. The CDR3 spells CASSLEGEKYEQYF.

The chain joins TRBV5-1 to TRBJ2-1; lacking DNA, the TRBD1 call made by TCRdb goes unchecked. This CDR3 contains 15 residues. The germline V gene has CDR1 SGHRS and CDR2 YFSETQ. CDR3 amino acids: CASSLEGSGGNEQFF.

The rearrangement joins TRBV7-9 to TRBJ2-4; TCRdb calls TRBD1, which cannot be checked without DNA. Germline-derived CDR1 and CDR2 are SEHNR and FQNEAQ (reference sequence). The CDR3 covers 14 residues. CDR3 sequence reads: CATQYVPGKNIQYF.

The chain joins TRBV11-3 to TRBJ1-1. The germline CDR1 and CDR2 sequences are SGHNT and YENEEA. The CDR3 loop spans 17 amino acids. The CDR3 loop reads CASSLNRGPGLDTEAFF.

V is TRBV4-1 and J is TRBJ1-3; TCRdb names TRBD1, which stays unverified in the absence of DNA. Germline-derived CDR1 and CDR2 are MGHRA and YSYEKL. The CDR3 loop spans 15 amino acids. The CDR3 loop reads CASSQVGGTGNTIYF.

The J gene is TRBJ2-7, the V gene TRBV6-6. The CDR3 is 15 amino acids. The V gene's germline CDR1 is MNHNY and CDR2 SVGAGI (reference sequence). The CDR3 sequence is CASSYSIAARNEQYF.

The rearrangement joins TRBV7-3 to TRBJ2-2. The germline V gene encodes CDR1 SGHTA and CDR2 FQGTGA. CDR3 length equals 13 residues. The CDR3: CASSQLLAGELFF. The variable domain in full, completed from reference TRBV7-3 and TRBJ2-2, reads GAGVSQTPSNKVTEKGKYVELRCDPISGHTALYWYRQSLGQGPEFLIYFQGTGAADDSGLPNDRFFAVRPEGSVSTLKIQRTERGDSAVYLCASSQLLAGELFFGEGSRLTVL.

V gene TRBV20-1 combines with J gene TRBJ2-6. The CDR3 runs to 13 residues. Germline V lookup: CDR1 DFQATT, CDR2 SNEGSKA (reference sequence). The CDR3 loop is CSARASGANVLTF.

The chain combines TRBV4-1 with TRBJ1-4. CDR3 length equals 15 residues. Per the germline V gene, CDR1 is MGHRA and CDR2 is YSYEKL. The CDR3 region is CASSPFDGVNEKLFF.

V gene TRBV6-2 or TRBV6-3 combines with J gene TRBJ2-7; TCRdb designates TRBD2, a call that cannot be tested without DNA. CDR1 and CDR2 (germline): MNHEY, SVGEGT. This CDR3 has 11 residues. CDR3 residues: CASSYSLEQYF.

The V and J genes are TRBV7-8 and TRBJ2-3; TCRdb names TRBD1, which stays unverified in the absence of DNA. This CDR3 has 17 residues. Germline V CDR1 and CDR2: SGHVS, FQNEAQ. CDR3 region: CASSLPPSGESTDTQYF.

The rearrangement links TRBV5-1 to TRBJ2-4; without DNA, the TCRdb call of TRBD2 cannot be checked. This CDR3 spans 15 amino acids. Germline values: CDR1 SGHRS, CDR2 YFSETQ. The CDR3 sequence: CASSLAEAGRDIQYF.

J is TRBJ2-1 and V is TRBV2; TCRdb's assignment of TRBD2 cannot be checked, as there is no DNA. The CDR3 has 12 amino acids. Germline CDR1 SNHLY, CDR2 FYNNEI. CDR3 sequence reads: CASEREANEQFF.

The rearrangement links TRBV13 to TRBJ2-4. The germline CDR1 and CDR2 sequences are PRHDT and FYEKMQ (reference sequence). The CDR3 covers 14 residues. CDR3 protein: CASSMRVAKNIQYF.

The chain couples TRBV15 to TRBJ2-5; the TCRdb D gene call, TRBD1, has no DNA to confirm it. Germline V gene sequence: CDR1 LNHNV, CDR2 YYDKDF (reference sequence). This CDR3 region has 15 residues. CDR3 amino acids: CATSRDRGVGVTQYF.

CDR3: CASSKDGTSGRVYNEQFF. The V call is TRBV21-1, the J call TRBJ2-1; the D gene TCRdb calls, TRBD2, cannot be checked with no DNA. TRBV21-1 is a recognized pseudogene. This CDR3 comprises 18 residues.

This chain uses TRBV5-6 with TRBJ2-1; TCRdb outputs TRBD2, but without DNA this stays unchecked. Germline V gives CDR1 SGHDT, CDR2 YYEEEE. CDR3 length equals 15 residues. This chain's CDR3 is CASSPNWSGSDEQFF.

V is TRBV7-2 and J is TRBJ2-1; TCRdb designates TRBD1, a call that cannot be tested without DNA. This CDR3 has 13 amino acids. Germline values: CDR1 SGHTA, CDR2 FQGNSA. The CDR3 sequence is CASSLTSPGEQFF. Drawing the rest from reference TRBV7-2 and TRBJ2-1, the complete variable domain is GAGVSQSPSNKVTEKGKDVELRCDPISGHTALYWYRQSLGQGLEFLIYFQGNSAPDKSGLPSDRFSAERTGGSVSTLTIQRTQQEDSAVYLCASSLTSPGEQFFGPGTRLTVL.

This sequence joins TRBV7-9 and TRBJ1-2; TCRdb outputs TRBD1, but without DNA this stays unchecked. The CDR3 has 16 amino acids. The V gene's germline CDR1 is SEHNR and CDR2 FQNEAQ (reference sequence). CDR3 sequence reads: CASSHSTGGVNYGYTF.

The chain employs TRBV7-8 and TRBJ1-5; TCRdb's D call of TRBD1 is untestable without DNA. This CDR3 region has 14 residues. Germline V gene lookup returns CDR1 SGHVS and CDR2 FQNEAQ. The CDR3 region is CASSRTASNQPQHF.

The chain links TRBV7-8 to TRBJ2-5; TCRdb returns TRBD2, unconfirmable since there is no DNA. The CDR3 has 21 residues. The V gene's germline CDR1 is SGHVS and CDR2 FQNEAQ. This CDR3 reads CASSRHPGLAGAIWGGETQYF.

The chain has TRBV29-1 and TRBJ2-1; the D gene TCRdb calls, TRBD1, cannot be checked with no DNA. Germline V gene data show CDR1 as SQVTM and CDR2 as ANQGSEA. The CDR3 extends over 12 amino acids. The CDR3 region is CSANGQGNEQFF.

The J gene is TRBJ2-1, the V gene TRBV7-9; no DNA is available, so the TRBD2 call from TCRdb remains unchecked. Germline V CDR1 and CDR2: SEHNR, FQNEAQ (reference sequence). CDR3 length: 20 residues. The CDR3 sequence: CASSFPSYPSSSSSYNEQFF.

The gene calls are TRBV29-1 and TRBJ2-3. The CDR3 length is 14 residues. Germline V CDR1 and CDR2: SQVTM, ANQGSEA. The CDR3 spells CSVDRRASTDTQYF.